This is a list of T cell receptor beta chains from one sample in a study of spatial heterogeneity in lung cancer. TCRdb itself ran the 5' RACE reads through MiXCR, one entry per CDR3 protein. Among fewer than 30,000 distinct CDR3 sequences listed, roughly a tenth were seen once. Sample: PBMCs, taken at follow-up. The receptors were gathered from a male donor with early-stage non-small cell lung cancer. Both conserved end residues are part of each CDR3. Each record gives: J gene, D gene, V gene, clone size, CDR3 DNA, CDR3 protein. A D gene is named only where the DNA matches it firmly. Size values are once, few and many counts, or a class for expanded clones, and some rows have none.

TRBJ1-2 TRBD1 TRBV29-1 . TGCAGCGCCGAGGACAGGAGGGGCTACACCTTC CSAEDRRGYTF
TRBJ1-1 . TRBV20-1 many TGCAGTGCTAGGTTAACAGGGCGACTGAACACTGAAGCTTTCTTT CSARLTGRLNTEAFF
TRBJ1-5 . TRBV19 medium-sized TGTGCCAGTAGCTTCAAGGGGGACCAGCCCCAGCATTTT CASSFKGDQPQHF
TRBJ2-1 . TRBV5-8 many TGTGCCAGCAGCTTGGTTAGGCGGCGGATCTCCTACAATGAGCAGTTCTTC CASSLVRRRISYNEQFF
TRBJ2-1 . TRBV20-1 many TGCAGTGCTCCAAAGGGGGTTAATGAGCAGTTCTTC CSAPKGVNEQFF
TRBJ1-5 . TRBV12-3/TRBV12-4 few TGTGCCAGCAGTTTATCGATCAGGGTCGGTCAGCCCCAGCATTTT CASSLSIRVGQPQHF
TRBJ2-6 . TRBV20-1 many TGCAGTGCTACCAGGCAGGCCAACGTCCTGACTTTC CSATRQANVLTF
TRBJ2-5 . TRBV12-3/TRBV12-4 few TGTGCCAGCAGTTTAGCAGGGCGAGAGACCCAGTACTTC CASSLAGRETQYF
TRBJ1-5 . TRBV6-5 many TGTGCCAGCAGTAGATCCATTAGTAGTCAGCCCCAGCATTTT CASSRSISSQPQHF
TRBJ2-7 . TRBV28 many TGTGCCAGCACCTCACACTACGAGCAGTACTTC CASTSHYEQYF
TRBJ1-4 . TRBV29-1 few TGCAGCGTCCCTGGAACTAATGAAAAACTGTTTTTT CSVPGTNEKLFF
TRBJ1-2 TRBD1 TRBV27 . TGTGCCAGCCGCATGGACAGGGGCTATGGCTACACCTTC CASRMDRGYGYTF
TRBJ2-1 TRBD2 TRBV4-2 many TGTGCCAGCAGCCGGGGGGGACTAGCAGATGAGCAGTTCTTC CASSRGGLADEQFF
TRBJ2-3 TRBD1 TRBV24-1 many TGTGCCACCAGTGATTTGCGGGACAGGACAGATACGCAGTATTTT CATSDLRDRTDTQYF
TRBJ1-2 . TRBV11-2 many TGTGCCAGCAGCTTAGATGGGGACCGGGGCTACACCTTC CASSLDGDRGYTF
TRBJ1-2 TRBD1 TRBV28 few TGTGCCAGCAGTTCCGCCGGGACAGGGATTAACTATGGCTACACCTTC CASSSAGTGINYGYTF
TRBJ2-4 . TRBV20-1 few TGCAGTGCTAGTGCCTTAACTCGGAACATTCAGTACTTC CSASALTRNIQYF
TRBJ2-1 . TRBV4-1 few TGCGCCAGCAGCCATGGACCGACCATCTCCTACAATGAGCAGTTCTTC CASSHGPTISYNEQFF
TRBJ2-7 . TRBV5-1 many TGCGCCAGCAGCTCCGGGCCGCCGCGGAGCGAGCAGTACTTC CASSSGPPRSEQYF
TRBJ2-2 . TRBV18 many TGTGCCAGCTCACCAGAACAGATCGCCGGGGAGCTGTTTTTT CASSPEQIAGELFF
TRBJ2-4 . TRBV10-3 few TGTGCCATCAGTGAAGTGGAAAACATTCAGTACTTC CAISEVENIQYF
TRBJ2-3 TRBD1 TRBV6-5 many TGTGCCAGCAAAATGACAGGGGTTACCACAGATACGCAGTATTTT CASKMTGVTTDTQYF
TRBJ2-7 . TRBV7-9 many TGTGCCAGCAGCCTCCAACGCTACGAGCAGTACTTC CASSLQRYEQYF
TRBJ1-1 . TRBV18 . TGTGCCAGCTCACCGATAGACAGTGGCACTGAAGCTTTCTTT CASSPIDSGTEAFF
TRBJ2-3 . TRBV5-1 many TGCGCCAGCAGCTTGCTGGGCGAGGGCACAGATACGCAGTATTTT CASSLLGEGTDTQYF
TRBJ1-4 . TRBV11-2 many TGTGCCAGCAGCCCAAGATTCAGGACCAGAGAAAAACTGTTTTTT CASSPRFRTREKLFF
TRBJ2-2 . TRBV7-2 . TGTGCCAGCAGCGGCCACGTAGTGGGTACCGGGGAGCTGTTTTTT CASSGHVVGTGELFF
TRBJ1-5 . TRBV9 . TGTGCCAGCAGCGTAGGAGGGGCAGGCCAGGGGCCCCAGCATTTT CASSVGGAGQGPQHF
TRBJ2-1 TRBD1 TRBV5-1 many TGCGCCAGCAGCTTGCAAACAGGGGATGAGCAGTTCTTC CASSLQTGDEQFF
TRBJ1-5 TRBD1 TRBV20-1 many TGCAGTGCTAGAGATCAGGGGGAAGGTTACTACGGCAATCAGCCCCAGCATTTT CSARDQGEGYYGNQPQHF
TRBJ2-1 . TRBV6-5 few TGCGCCAGCGCGGTCTTAGAAGGGTCCTACAATGAGCAGTTCTTC CASAVLEGSYNEQFF
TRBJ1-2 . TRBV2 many TGTGCCAGCACGGACCTCGGGGGCTACACCTTC CASTDLGGYTF
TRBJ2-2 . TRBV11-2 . TGTGCCAGCAGCTTAATCAGGGGGGATACCGGGGAGCTGTTTTTT CASSLIRGDTGELFF
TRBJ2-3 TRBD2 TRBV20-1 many TGCAGTGCTAGAGGCGGACTAGCGGCGGCAGATACGCAGTATTTT CSARGGLAAADTQYF